The next 9 T cell receptor beta chains were all read from a single sample in a study of blood T cell repertoires in COVID-19. Method: immunoSEQ multiplex PCR; TCRdb's copy keeps in-frame clones and lacks some. This sample has roughly 200,000 clones, with around 86% found just once. Sequencing input: peripheral blood. The receptor source for this set is an elderly man with acute or convalescent COVID-19.

This clone has just one count. The gene calls are TRBV11-2 and TRBJ2-3; 11 bases align to TRBD1. Germline V gene sequence: CDR1 SGHAT, CDR2 FQNNGV. The CDR3 runs to 15 residues. The V and J ends lost 5 bases and 0 bases, in that order; junction bases with no gene match: 1. CDR3 protein: CASSGQGASTDTQYF. CDR3 DNA sequence: TGTGCCAGCAGCGGACAGGGGGCTAGCACAGATACGCAGTATTTT. Combining the CDR3 with reference TRBV11-2 and TRBJ2-3 gives the whole variable domain EAGVAQSPRYKIIEKRQSVAFWCNPISGHATLYWYQQILGQGPKLLIQFQNNGVVDDSQLPKDRFSAERLKGVDSTLKIQPAKLEDSAVYLCASSGQGASTDTQYFGPGTRLTVL.

This sequence joins TRBV28 and TRBJ1-6; 7 bases align to TRBD1. The CDR3 sequence is 14 residues long. The V gene's germline CDR1 is MDHEN and CDR2 SYDVKM. V shed 7 bases and J 9 bases; nucleotides not matched to a gene: 9. CDR3 amino acids: CASNAGGSISPLHF. CDR3 in DNA: TGTGCCAGCAACGCAGGGGGTAGCATTTCACCCCTCCACTTT. The whole variable domain, filled in from reference TRBV28 and TRBJ1-6, reads DVKVTQSSRYLVKRTGEKVFLECVQDMDHENMFWYRQDPGLGLRLIYFSYDVKMKEKGDIPEGYSVSREKKERFSLILESASTNQTSMYLCASNAGGSISPLHFGNGTRLTVT.

This chain uses TRBV6-5 with TRBJ1-4; 7 bases are a match to TRBD1. CDR1 is MNHEY and CDR2 is SVGAGI in the germline V gene. The CDR3 totals 14 residues. Trimming removed 5 bases from V and 4 bases from J; junction bases left unmatched: 4. The CDR3 here is CASSRGPGNEKLFF. The CDR3 nucleotides read TGTGCCAGCAGTAGGGGGCCTGGTAATGAAAAACTGTTTTTT.

The chain recombines TRBV11-3 with TRBJ1-1; no definite D call. Germline V gene data show CDR1 as SGHNT and CDR2 as YENEEA. With 1 base removed from V and 1 base from J, the gap between germline ends came to 7 bases. The CDR3 length is 14 residues. This chain's CDR3 is CASSLGAGNTEAFF. The DNA for the CDR3 is TGTGCCAGCAGCTTAGGGGCCGGGAACACTGAAGCTTTCTTT.

This chain connects TRBV5-1 to TRBJ1-4; D is uncertain. This CDR3 comprises 14 residues. Germline CDR1 and CDR2: SGHRS and YFSETQ. The germline V and J ends were trimmed by 1 base and 4 bases, with 8 bases remaining between them. The CDR3 reads CASSLSSVNEKLFF. The CDR3 bases are TGCGCCAGCAGCTTGTCTTCAGTTAATGAAAAACTGTTTTTT.

CDR3 sequence: CASSVLAGVNTGELFF. CDR3 bases: TGTGCCAGCAGCGTGTTAGCGGGAGTCAACACCGGGGAGCTGTTTTTT. This rearrangement joins TRBV9 to TRBJ2-2, with TRBD2 matching 9 bases. Germline V gives CDR1 SGDLS, CDR2 YYNGEE. V trimming: 2 bases; J trimming: 2 bases; junction bases outside the gene matches: 4. CDR3 length equals 16 residues. Complete variable domain (other parts from reference TRBV9 and TRBJ2-2): DSGVTQTPKHLITATGQRVTLRCSPRSGDLSVYWYQQSLDQGLQFLIQYYNGEERAKGNILERFSAQQFPDLHSELNLSSLELGDSALYFCASSVLAGVNTGELFFGEGSRLTVL.

The V and J genes are TRBV11-2 and TRBJ1-1; D remains unclear. Trimming stripped 0 bases from V and 5 bases from J, with 7 bases between. Germline values: CDR1 SGHAT, CDR2 FQNNGV. This CDR3 region has 13 residues. The CDR3 region is CASSLDLRTEAFF. In DNA, the CDR3 is TGTGCCAGCAGCTTAGATTTACGGACTGAAGCTTTCTTT.

The J gene is TRBJ2-5, the V gene TRBV7-2; D might be TRBD1 (6 bases). Between the trimmed V and J ends, which lost 1 base and 4 bases, there was a span of 13 bases. This CDR3 is built from 15 residues. Germline loops: CDR1 SGHTA, CDR2 FQGNSA. The CDR3 sequence is CASSLEDSHGETQYF. The CDR3 DNA is TGTGCCAGCAGCTTAGAGGACAGCCATGGAGAGACCCAGTACTTC. The full variable domain, rest sourced from reference TRBV7-2 and TRBJ2-5, is GAGVSQSPSNKVTEKGKDVELRCDPISGHTALYWYRQSLGQGLEFLIYFQGNSAPDKSGLPSDRFSAERTGGSVSTLTIQRTQQEDSAVYLCASSLEDSHGETQYFGPGTRLLVL.

The chain uses TRBV20-1 and TRBJ2-3; TRBD1 matches 8 bases. V was clipped by 3 bases and J by 4 bases; unmatched bases: 9. Per germline, CDR1 DFQATT and CDR2 SNEGSKA (reference sequence). The CDR3 is 15 amino acids. In DNA, the CDR3 is TGCAGTGCTAGTGCCGGGACAGGAATCCCAGATACGCAGTATTTT. The encoded protein is CSASAGTGIPDTQYF.